This TCR beta chain was identified in a study of CD8 T cells in Susac syndrome. Study-level points and caveats: The number of individuals included in the study's TCR sequencing and HLA analysis was acknowledged as relatively small.

Random hexamers were used to reverse transcribe an amount of about 0.45 to 1 ug RNA. A single record per CDR3 protein comes from TCRdb applying MiXCR to the immunoSEQ multiplex PCR reads. The sample carries under 150,000 distinct CDR3 sequences, around 93% recorded once. Concerning this clonotype: Its antigen is still unknown.

The germline gives CDR1 SGHTA, CDR2 FQGNSA. Germline trimming cut 1 base from V and 2 bases from J; bases unmatched to any gene: 3. The CDR3 covers 15 residues. The gene calls are TRBV7-2 and TRBJ1-2, with 8 bases fitting TRBD1. Input material: CD4+ T cells from PBMCs. The sequence was collected from a human donor with Susac syndrome. DNA of the CDR3: TGTGCCAGCAGCTTAGATGGACAGGGCAACTATGGCTACACCTTC. Amino acids: CASSLDGQGNYGYTF.